This T cell receptor (beta chain) is from a study of cytomegalovirus exposure and HLA in healthy donors. Study conclusions and caveats: Per published reports, the classifier diagnosed cytomegalovirus status with high specificity and sensitivity. About 87% or about 30% of the time was how often most TCR beta V segments were productive, according to an earlier analysis. Later analysis associated a missense DCLRE1C variant with TCR beta V- and J-gene trimming.

In the PCR, 60 Vbeta and 13 Jbeta primers were used. The data were produced by immunoSEQ multiplex PCR, yet TCRdb's version contains in-frame clones alone and is incomplete. The sample holds about 110,000 clones, over 65% seen once. This clone showed up just a few times. The antigen remains unidentified. The receptor comes from a woman aged 25 to 39 in good health and CMV-seronegative. The material sequenced was PBMCs.

The CDR3: CASSLFSGGFDQPQHF. The CDR3 DNA follows: TGTGCCAGCAGTTTATTTTCGGGAGGTTTCGACCAGCCCCAGCATTTT. The chain joins TRBV28 to TRBJ1-5; D gene ambiguous. Trimming left V 1 base short and J 7 bases short, with 17 bases between. CDR1 is MDHEN, CDR2 SYDVKM, per germline. The CDR3 is made up of 16 amino acids.